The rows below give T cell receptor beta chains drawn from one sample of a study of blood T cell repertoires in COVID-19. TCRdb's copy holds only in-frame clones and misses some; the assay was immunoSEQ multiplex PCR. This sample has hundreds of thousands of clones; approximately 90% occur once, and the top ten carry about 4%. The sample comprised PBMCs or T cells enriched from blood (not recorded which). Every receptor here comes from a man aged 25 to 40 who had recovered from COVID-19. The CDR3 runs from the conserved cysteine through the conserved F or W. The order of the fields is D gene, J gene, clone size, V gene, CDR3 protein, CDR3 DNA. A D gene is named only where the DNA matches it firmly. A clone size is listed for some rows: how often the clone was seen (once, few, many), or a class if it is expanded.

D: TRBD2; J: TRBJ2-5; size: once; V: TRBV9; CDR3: CASSVAGGTQYF; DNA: TGTGCCAGCAGCGTAGCGGGAGGAACCCAGTACTTC
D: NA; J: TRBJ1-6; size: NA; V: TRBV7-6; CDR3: CASSPAAQNNSPLHF; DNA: TGTGCCAGCTCCCCGGCGGCCCAAAATAATTCACCCCTCCACTTT
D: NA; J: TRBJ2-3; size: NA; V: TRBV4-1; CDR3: CASSQEAGASGLTDTQYF; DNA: TGCGCCAGCAGCCAAGAGGCGGGGGCTAGCGGTCTCACAGATACGCAGTATTTT
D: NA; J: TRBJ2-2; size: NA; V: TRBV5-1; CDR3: CASRSGNTGELFF; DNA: TGCGCCAGCAGGAGCGGGAACACCGGGGAGCTGTTTTTT
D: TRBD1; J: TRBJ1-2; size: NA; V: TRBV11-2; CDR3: CASTPLGQGSGGYTF; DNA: TGTGCCAGCACACCCTTGGGACAGGGGAGCGGTGGCTACACCTTC
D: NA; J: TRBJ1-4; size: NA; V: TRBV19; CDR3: CASSATDTGNEKLFF; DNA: TGTGCCAGTAGTGCTACTGACACTGGTAATGAAAAACTGTTTTTT
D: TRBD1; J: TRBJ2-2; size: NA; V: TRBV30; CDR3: CAWKPRGPRTGELFF; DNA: TGTGCCTGGAAACCCAGGGGGCCTCGCACCGGGGAGCTGTTTTTT
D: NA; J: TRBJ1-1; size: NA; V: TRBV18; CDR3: CASSHGSATEAFF; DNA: TGTGCCAGCTCACACGGGAGCGCCACTGAAGCTTTCTTT
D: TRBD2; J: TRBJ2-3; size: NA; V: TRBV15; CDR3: CATSPKTSVSDTQYF; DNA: TGTGCCACCAGCCCAAAAACTAGCGTTTCAGATACGCAGTATTTT
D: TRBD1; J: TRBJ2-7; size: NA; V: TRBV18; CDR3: CASSPTGGTTQQYF; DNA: TGTGCCAGCTCACCGACAGGGGGGACTACGCAGCAGTACTTC
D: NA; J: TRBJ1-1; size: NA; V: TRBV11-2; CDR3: CASSLSGGVRNTEAFF; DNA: TGTGCCAGCAGCTTATCCGGGGGAGTCCGGAACACTGAAGCTTTCTTT
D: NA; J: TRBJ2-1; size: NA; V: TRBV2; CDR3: CASSEQVAWDNEQFF; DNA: TGTGCCAGCAGTGAGCAGGTGGCGTGGGACAATGAGCAGTTCTTC
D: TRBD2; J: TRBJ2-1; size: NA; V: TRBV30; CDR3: CAWRGGVSSYNEQFF; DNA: TGTGCCTGGAGGGGGGGGGTGAGCTCCTACAATGAGCAGTTCTTC
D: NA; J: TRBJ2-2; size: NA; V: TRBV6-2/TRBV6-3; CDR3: CASSYAEAPRQNTGELFF; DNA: TGTGCCAGCAGTTACGCCGAGGCGCCCCGCCAGAACACCGGGGAGCTGTTTTTT
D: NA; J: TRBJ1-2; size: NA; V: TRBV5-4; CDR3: CASSLDPGRFYGYTF; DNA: TGTGCCAGCAGCTTGGACCCAGGAAGATTCTATGGCTACACCTTC
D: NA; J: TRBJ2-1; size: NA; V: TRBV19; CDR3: CASRGQGVDEQFF; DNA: TGTGCCAGTAGGGGGCAGGGCGTCGATGAGCAGTTCTTC
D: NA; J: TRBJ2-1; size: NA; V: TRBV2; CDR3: CASSQTWSSYNEQFF; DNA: TGTGCCAGCAGTCAAACATGGAGCTCCTACAATGAGCAGTTCTTC
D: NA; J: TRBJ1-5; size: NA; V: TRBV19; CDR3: CASSVGHLVPPQHF; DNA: TGTGCCAGTAGTGTGGGACACCTGGTTCCGCCCCAGCATTTT
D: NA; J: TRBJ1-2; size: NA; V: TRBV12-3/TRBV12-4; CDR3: CASSDTANYGYTF; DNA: TGTGCCAGCAGTGACACCGCTAACTATGGCTACACCTTC
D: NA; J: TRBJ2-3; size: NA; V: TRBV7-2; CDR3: CASSQRLGGADTQYF; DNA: TGTGCCAGCAGCCAGAGACTAGGTGGGGCAGATACGCAGTATTTT
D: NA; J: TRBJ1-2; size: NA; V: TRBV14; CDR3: CASSHDKEIYGYTF; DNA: TGTGCCAGCAGCCACGACAAGGAAATCTATGGCTACACCTTC
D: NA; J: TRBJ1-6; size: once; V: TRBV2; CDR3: CASSEMGRSNSPLHF; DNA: TGTGCCAGCAGTGAAATGGGGCGTTCTAATTCACCCCTCCACTTT